One and the same sample provided the 29 T cell receptor beta chains below, sequenced in a study of PD-1 blockade in classical Hodgkin lymphoma. In every patient, relapse followed autologous stem cell transplantation, while exposure to brentuximab vedotin differed. The protocol was immunoSEQ multiplex PCR, while the TCRdb copy is restricted to in-frame clones and leaves out a portion. The table has about 85,000 clones, over 90% seen once. Sequencing was performed on peripheral blood mononuclear cells (PBMCs), taken before the second cycle of nivolumab. The origin of the receptors is a human donor with classical Hodgkin lymphoma.

The rearrangement uses TRBV29-1 and TRBJ2-2, with D perhaps matching TRBD1 (5 bases). CDR1 is SQVTM and CDR2 is ANQGSEA in the germline V gene. V lost 4 bases and J 2 bases, leaving 11 bases between the germline ends. CDR3 length: 14 amino acids. The CDR3 protein is CSVVLGANTGELFF. CDR3 DNA: TGCAGCGTTGTCTTAGGGGCCAACACCGGGGAGCTGTTTTTT.

The chain combines TRBV6-1 with TRBJ2-5; D is ambiguous. The CDR3 is made up of 15 amino acids. Trimming left V 2 bases short and J 5 bases short, with 15 bases between. Germline lookup yields CDR1 MNHNS and CDR2 SASEGT. CDR3 region: CASSEIMKTGETQYF. For the CDR3, the DNA is TGTGCCAGCAGTGAAATTATGAAAACTGGGGAGACCCAGTACTTC.

CDR3 loop: CASSQGFGFTEAFF. CDR3 bases: TGCGCCAGCAGCCAAGGATTCGGGTTTACTGAAGCTTTCTTT. This chain connects TRBV4-1 to TRBJ1-1; no definite D call. Germline values: CDR1 MGHRA, CDR2 YSYEKL. The CDR3 contains 14 residues. With 1 base removed from V and 5 bases from J, the gap between germline ends came to 11 bases.

This chain connects TRBV7-9 to TRBJ2-7, with 9 bases aligning to TRBD1. The CDR3 totals 15 residues. Germline V gene sequence: CDR1 SEHNR, CDR2 FQNEAQ (reference sequence). The trim removed 1 base at V and 3 bases at J, leaving 4 bases unmatched. CDR3 in amino acids: CASSLGTGQGYEQYF. CDR3 bases: TGTGCCAGCAGCTTAGGTACGGGACAGGGCTACGAGCAGTACTTC.

The chain has TRBV28 and TRBJ1-2; 10 nucleotides agree with TRBD1. Trimming removed 5 bases from V and 4 bases from J; junction bases left unmatched: 10. The CDR3 sequence is 16 residues long. Germline values: CDR1 MDHEN, CDR2 SYDVKM. This CDR3 is CASSAPGQGTPYGYTF. CDR3 sequence (DNA): TGTGCCAGCAGTGCGCCGGGACAGGGGACCCCCTATGGCTACACCTTC.

The chain carries TRBV7-3 and TRBJ2-1; 10 bases are a match to TRBD2. The CDR3 contains 15 residues. The J segment lost 2 bases and the V segment lost 4 bases, leaving 2 bases of the junction unmatched. The germline gives CDR1 SGHTA, CDR2 FQGTGA. CDR3 sequence reads: CASSSSGSTYNEQFF. Here the CDR3 DNA reads TGTGCCAGCAGCTCTAGCGGGAGCACCTACAATGAGCAGTTCTTC. Together with reference TRBV7-3 and TRBJ2-1, the CDR3 gives the full variable domain: GAGVSQTPSNKVTEKGKYVELRCDPISGHTALYWYRQSLGQGPEFLIYFQGTGAADDSGLPNDRFFAVRPEGSVSTLKIQRTERGDSAVYLCASSSSGSTYNEQFFGPGTRLTVL.

About this clone itself: The junction departs from germline at one end; a sequencing error may be responsible. The chain combines TRBV6-1 with TRBJ1-5; TRBD1 might be the D (6 bases). From germline, CDR1 is MNHNS and CDR2 SASEGT. This CDR3 is 13 amino acids long. The CDR3 region has the DNA TGTGCCAGCAGTGAGGGGGCCCCCGGGACTGCTGGGTTT. Residues: CASSEGAPGTAGF.

The rearrangement links TRBV11-2 to TRBJ2-2; 8 bases match TRBD1. The J segment lost 0 bases and the V segment lost 8 bases, leaving 5 bases of the junction unmatched. CDR1 is SGHAT, CDR2 FQNNGV, per germline. The CDR3 totals 15 residues. CDR3 residues: CASGQGASNTGELFF. The DNA of the CDR3 is TGTGCCAGCGGACAGGGCGCTTCGAACACCGGGGAGCTGTTTTTT.

The genes are TRBV5-4 and TRBJ1-4; D not resolved. CDR1 and CDR2 from the germline V gene are SGHNT and YYREEE (reference sequence). The ends were cut back, 2 bases at V and 8 bases at J, with 10 bases in the middle. The CDR3 consists of 13 residues. CDR3 sequence reads: CASSFMGGEKLFF. Written as DNA, the CDR3 is TGTGCCAGCAGCTTCATGGGAGGGGAAAAACTGTTTTTT.

The chain links TRBV28 to TRBJ1-3; D uncertain. CDR3 length equals 16 residues. V was clipped by 5 bases and J by 1 base, with 15 bases between them. Germline V gives CDR1 MDHEN, CDR2 SYDVKM. DNA of the CDR3: TGTGCCAGCAGTACCCCCACCCGGTGGTCTGGAAACACCATATATTTT. This translates into CASSTPTRWSGNTIYF.

This chain links TRBV10-3 with TRBJ2-3; the D is unclear. This CDR3 contains 15 residues. Germline V gene sequence: CDR1 ENHRY, CDR2 SYGVKD. Trimming stripped 1 base from V and 1 base from J, with 9 bases between. Here the CDR3 DNA reads TGTGCCATCAGTGAGTGGAAGTCGCGCACAGATACGCAGTATTTT. Translating gives CAISEWKSRTDTQYF.

A single count supports this clone. The genes are TRBV15 and TRBJ1-2; D is unclear. The CDR3 has 16 amino acids. Germline V gives CDR1 LNHNV, CDR2 YYDKDF (reference sequence). The ends were cut back, 3 bases at V and 1 base at J, with 15 bases in the middle. CDR3 region: CATSSWTERLNYGYTF. The CDR3, as DNA: TGTGCCACCAGCAGTTGGACGGAAAGACTTAACTATGGCTACACCTTC. Based on the CDR3 plus reference TRBV15 and TRBJ1-2, the full variable domain is DAMVIQNPRYQVTQFGKPVTLSCSQTLNHNVMYWYQQKSSQAPKLLFHYYDKDFNNEADTPDNFQSRRPNTSFCFLDIRSPGLGDTAMYLCATSSWTERLNYGYTFGSGTRLTVV.

The chain employs TRBV29-1 and TRBJ1-2; possible D gene TRBD1, 5 bases. Germline CDR1 reads SQVTM; CDR2 reads ANQGSEA. The CDR3 is made up of 12 amino acids. Deletions cut 4 bases from V and 4 bases from J, with 10 bases between. As DNA, the CDR3 is TGCAGCGTTGCCGGTGGGGGCTATGGCTACACCTTC. This sequence encodes CSVAGGGYGYTF.

The rearrangement joins TRBV27 to TRBJ1-4, with D perhaps TRBD1 (5 bases). V was trimmed by 6 bases and J by 0 bases, leaving 8 bases between them. The CDR3 consists of 14 residues. Germline V CDR1 and CDR2: MNHEY, SMNVEV (reference sequence). CDR3 DNA: TGTGCCAGCAGAAAGACAGCAACTAATGAAAAACTGTTTTTT. Translation gives CASRKTATNEKLFF. Supplemented by reference TRBV27 and TRBJ1-4, the full variable domain reads EAQVTQNPRYLITVTGKKLTVTCSQNMNHEYMSWYRQDPGLGLRQIYYSMNVEVTDKGDVPEGYKVSRKEKRNFPLILESPSPNQTSLYFCASRKTATNEKLFFGSGTQLSVL.

CDR3 sequence: CSALRGGHGNLDYGYTF. The DNA of the CDR3 is TGCAGCGCACTCCGTGGAGGGCATGGGAACTTGGACTATGGCTACACCTTC. The J gene is TRBJ1-2, the V gene TRBV29-1; D not resolved. With 7 bases removed from V and 3 bases from J, the gap between germline ends came to 27 bases. Germline values: CDR1 SQVTM, CDR2 ANQGSEA. The CDR3 contains 17 residues. Drawing the rest from reference TRBV29-1 and TRBJ1-2, the complete variable domain is SAVISQKPSRDICQRGTSLTIQCQVDSQVTMMFWYRQQPGQSLTLIATANQGSEATYESGFVIDKFPISRPNLTFSTLTVSNMSPEDSSIYLCSALRGGHGNLDYGYTFGSGTRLTVV.

This chain uses TRBV20-1 with TRBJ2-5; D perhaps matches TRBD2 (5 bases). The V gene lost 5 bases and the J gene lost 4 bases, with 8 bases spanning the gap. This CDR3 contains 11 residues. Germline V gives CDR1 DFQATT, CDR2 SNEGSKA (reference sequence). Written as DNA, the CDR3 is TGCAGTGCTCCTAGCCTAGAGACCCAGTACTTC. It translates to CSAPSLETQYF.

This chain uses TRBV10-3 with TRBJ2-7; no definite D call. The CDR3 runs to 12 residues. V lost 3 bases and J lost 6, with 9 bases in between. CDR1 and CDR2 from the germline V gene are ENHRY and SYGVKD. CDR3 in amino acids: CAISDPGGEQYF. In DNA, the CDR3 is TGTGCCATCAGTGATCCCGGTGGCGAGCAGTACTTC.

This rearrangement joins TRBV5-1 to TRBJ1-4; 9 positions match TRBD1. Losses at the gene ends were 4 bases for V and 8 bases for J; bases not matched to a gene: 6. CDR1 SGHRS and CDR2 YFSETQ come from the germline V gene. The CDR3 totals 14 residues. CDR3 coding DNA: TGCGCCAGCAGCAGTCGGACAGGGGAAGAAAAACTGTTTTTT. Translation gives CASSSRTGEEKLFF.

This clone was seen a single time. The chain recombines TRBV5-8 with TRBJ2-2; TRBD2 matches at 11 bases. Trimming at V came to 1 base and at J to 5 bases, leaving 7 bases not matched to a gene. CDR1 and CDR2 (germline): SGHTS, YDEGEE. This CDR3 region has 17 residues. CDR3 sequence: CASSLRLAGLATGELFF. In DNA form, the CDR3 reads TGTGCCAGCAGCTTGAGACTAGCGGGACTGGCAACCGGGGAGCTGTTTTTT. Together with reference TRBV5-8 and TRBJ2-2, the CDR3 gives the full variable domain: EAGVTQSPTHLIKTRGQQATLRCSPISGHTSVYWYQQALGLGLQFLLWYDEGEERNRGNFPPRFSGRQFPNYSSELNVNALELEDSALYLCASSLRLAGLATGELFFGEGSRLTVL.

This chain links TRBV14 with TRBJ2-7; 11 bases are a match to TRBD2. This CDR3 comprises 16 residues. Germline V gene sequence: CDR1 SGHDN, CDR2 FVKESK. J gave up 3 bases and V 4 bases, and 8 bases lay outside the gene matches. Written as DNA, the CDR3 is TGTGCCAGCAGCCCGACTAGCGGGACCTTCTACTACGAGCAGTACTTC. Residues: CASSPTSGTFYYEQYF.

This clone was observed once. V usage is TRBV6-5 and J usage is TRBJ2-5; 8 positions agree with TRBD1. Trimming took 0 bases from V and 1 from J; bases not matched to a gene: 1. This CDR3 is built from 15 residues. Germline V gives CDR1 MNHEY, CDR2 SVGAGI. The CDR3 DNA reads TGTGCCAGCAGTTACTCGACAGGGGTCCAAGAGACCCAGTACTTC. This gives the protein CASSYSTGVQETQYF.

This chain connects TRBV19 to TRBJ2-7; unclear D gene. This CDR3 is 13 amino acids long. With 5 bases removed from V and 2 bases from J, the gap between germline ends came to 10 bases. Germline V gives CDR1 LNHDA, CDR2 SQIVND (reference sequence). The CDR3 DNA reads TGTGCCAGTAGTTTTTTGGGGACCTACGAGCAGTACTTC. Translated, it gives CASSFLGTYEQYF. The full variable domain, with the rest looked up from reference TRBV19 and TRBJ2-7, is DGGITQSPKYLFRKEGQNVTLSCEQNLNHDAMYWYRQDPGQGLRLIYYSQIVNDFQKGDIAEGYSVSREKKESFPLTVTSAQKNPTAFYLCASSFLGTYEQYFGPGTRLTVT.

The sample holds one count of this clone. The CDR3 DNA reads TGTGCCAGCAGTTTCGGACAGGGCTACGAGCAGTACTTC. This encodes CASSFGQGYEQYF. This rearrangement joins TRBV27 to TRBJ2-7; 8 bases are shared with TRBD1. V gave up 3 bases and J gave up 3 bases; unmatched junction bases: 1. Germline lookup yields CDR1 MNHEY and CDR2 SMNVEV (reference sequence). CDR3 size: 13 residues.

V usage is TRBV5-5 and J usage is TRBJ1-2; D possibly corresponds to TRBD1 (5 bases). The V end lost 1 base, the J end lost 6 bases, and 16 bases lay between the germline ends. The CDR3 length is 15 residues. Germline V gene data show CDR1 as SGHKS and CDR2 as YYEKEE (reference sequence). The chain's CDR3 is CASSLWRFMGDGYTF. CDR3 in DNA: TGTGCCAGCAGCTTGTGGAGATTTATGGGGGATGGCTACACCTTC. The whole variable domain, filled in from reference TRBV5-5 and TRBJ1-2, reads DAGVTQSPTHLIKTRGQQVTLRCSPISGHKSVSWYQQVLGQGPQFIFQYYEKEERGRGNFPDRFSARQFPNYSSELNVNALLLGDSALYLCASSLWRFMGDGYTFGSGTRLTVV.

The V call is TRBV10-3, the J call TRBJ2-1; the D gene is possibly TRBD1 (5 bases). Per germline, CDR1 ENHRY and CDR2 SYGVKD. The V end was cut by 7 bases, the J end by 5 bases, with 21 bases between. The CDR3 is 16 residues long. CDR3: CAINGAFGPSNNEQFF. As DNA, the CDR3 is TGTGCCATCAATGGGGCTTTCGGCCCTTCTAACAATGAGCAGTTCTTC.

The chain employs TRBV28 and TRBJ2-7; 11 bases are a match to TRBD2. With V trimmed by 5 bases and J by 2 bases, 2 bases remained unmatched. This CDR3 is 14 amino acids long. Germline V gene data show CDR1 as MDHEN and CDR2 as SYDVKM. In DNA, the CDR3 is TGTGCCAGCAGTCCTAGCGGGAGGCCCTACGAGCAGTACTTC. Translated, it gives CASSPSGRPYEQYF. The whole variable domain, remainder taken from reference TRBV28 and TRBJ2-7, is DVKVTQSSRYLVKRTGEKVFLECVQDMDHENMFWYRQDPGLGLRLIYFSYDVKMKEKGDIPEGYSVSREKKERFSLILESASTNQTSMYLCASSPSGRPYEQYFGPGTRLTVT.

V usage is TRBV19 and J usage is TRBJ2-1, with 10 nucleotides matching TRBD2. J lost 6 bases, V lost 6 bases, and 11 bases had no gene match. Germline V gene lookup returns CDR1 LNHDA and CDR2 SQIVND (reference sequence). The CDR3 runs to 16 residues. For the CDR3, the DNA is TGTGCCAGTAGCCATCCTGCCTGGACTAGCGGCAATGAGCAGTTCTTC. This encodes CASSHPAWTSGNEQFF.

The gene calls are TRBV14 and TRBJ2-1, with TRBD1 as a possible D gene (7 bases). V lost 3 bases to trimming and J lost 7 bases, with 19 bases between them. The length of the CDR3 is 16 residues. Germline V gene sequence: CDR1 SGHDN, CDR2 FVKESK. CDR3: CASSQGGQRFLNEQFF. DNA of the CDR3: TGTGCCAGCAGCCAGGGGGGACAGAGGTTTTTGAATGAGCAGTTCTTC.

Only one count was recorded for this clone. The rearrangement uses TRBV6-1 and TRBJ1-5; TRBD1 aligns across 7 bases. The germline gives CDR1 MNHNS, CDR2 SASEGT. This CDR3 contains 15 residues. J lost 11 bases, V lost 1 base, and 11 bases had no gene match. In DNA, the CDR3 is TGTGCCAGCAGTGAAGGACCAGGGGGGGCGGGATCCCAGCATTTT. Protein product: CASSEGPGGAGSQHF.